These 19 T cell receptor beta chains came from one sample sequenced in a study of OX40 agonist ivuxolimab in advanced cancers. Sequencing was performed with immunoSEQ multiplex PCR; in TCRdb, only in-frame clones are kept and a portion is missing. The sample records 70,000 to 95,000 clones, around nine tenths being singletons. This material consisted of CD4+ or CD8+ T cells sorted from blood, taken in a trial of the OX40 agonist ivuxolimab. These receptor sequences come from an adult with an advanced solid tumor such as melanoma, head and neck, liver or kidney cancer.

The chain has TRBV5-1 and TRBJ2-7, with TRBD1 matching 7 bases. Trimming removed 0 bases from V and 4 bases from J; junction bases left unmatched: 4. Looked up from germline, CDR1 is SGHRS and CDR2 is YFSETQ. The CDR3 is 14 amino acids. Written as DNA, the CDR3 is TGCGCCAGCAGCTTGGGACAGGGCGAGTACGAGCAGTACTTC. This sequence encodes CASSLGQGEYEQYF. Based on the CDR3 plus reference TRBV5-1 and TRBJ2-7, the full variable domain is KAGVTQTPRYLIKTRGQQVTLSCSPISGHRSVSWYQQTPGQGLQFLFEYFSETQRNKGNFPGRFSGRQFSNSRSEMNVSTLELGDSALYLCASSLGQGEYEQYFGPGTRLTVT.

V gene TRBV2 combines with J gene TRBJ1-6; D is possibly TRBD1 (5 bases). V gave up 3 bases and J gave up 7 bases, with 7 bases separating them. Germline CDR1 is SNHLY and CDR2 is FYNNEI. The CDR3 is 13 residues long. The CDR3: CASSEGLNSPLHF. The CDR3 DNA reads TGTGCCAGCAGTGAGGGGCTAAATTCACCCCTCCACTTT. The full variable domain, with the rest looked up from reference TRBV2 and TRBJ1-6, is EPEVTQTPSHQVTQMGQEVILRCVPISNHLYFYWYRQILGQKVEFLVSFYNNEISEKSEIFDDQFSVERPDGSNFTLKIRSTKLEDSAMYFCASSEGLNSPLHFGNGTRLTVT.

The chain recombines TRBV18 with TRBJ2-1; D unresolved. The V gene lost 4 bases and the J gene lost 8 bases, with 12 bases spanning the gap. Germline V gene lookup returns CDR1 KGHSH and CDR2 LQKENI. This CDR3 region has 13 residues. The CDR3 DNA is TGTGCCAGCTCACAGGTAGACGGCGATGAGCAGTTCTTC. Protein sequence: CASSQVDGDEQFF.

V usage is TRBV7-6 and J usage is TRBJ2-3; D is possibly TRBD2 (7 bases). Trimming took off 6 bases at V and 0 bases at J, with 13 bases between the two ends. Germline values: CDR1 SGHVS, CDR2 FNYEAQ. CDR3 length equals 15 residues. In DNA, the CDR3 is TGTGCCAGCAGTTACAGGGAGGGGAGCACAGATACGCAGTATTTT. Residues: CASSYREGSTDTQYF.

The chain employs TRBV5-1 and TRBJ1-2, with 7 nucleotides matching TRBD1. In germline, CDR1 is SGHRS, CDR2 YFSETQ. J was trimmed by 3 bases and V by 4 bases; bases with no gene match: 15. The CDR3 has 17 residues. The CDR3 nucleotides are TGCGCCAGCAGCCAAATGCCCGGGACAGCGAAAGACTATGGCTACACCTTC. Residues: CASSQMPGTAKDYGYTF.

This clone is labeled as medium-sized. The gene calls are TRBV27 and TRBJ1-3, with D possibly TRBD1 on 6 matching bases. CDR1 MNHEY and CDR2 SMNVEV come from the germline V gene (reference sequence). The length of the CDR3 is 14 residues. The germline V and J ends were trimmed by 5 bases and 4 bases, with 12 bases remaining between them. CDR3 sequence: CASSPYRDGNTIYF. The DNA for the CDR3 is TGTGCCAGCAGTCCGTACAGGGACGGAAACACCATATATTTT.

CDR3 sequence (DNA): TGTGCCACCAGCAGATTGGACAGGAGCACAGATACGCAGTATTTT. It is translated as CATSRLDRSTDTQYF. This chain connects TRBV15 to TRBJ2-3, with 7 bases lining up with TRBD1. The CDR3 is 15 amino acids. Germline values: CDR1 LNHNV, CDR2 YYDKDF (reference sequence). V dropped 2 bases and J dropped 0; count of bases not matched to a gene: 2.

This chain links TRBV28 with TRBJ2-2; 15 bases line up with TRBD2. In germline, CDR1 is MDHEN, CDR2 SYDVKM. The CDR3 is 21 residues long. V gave up 6 bases and J gave up 5 bases; unmatched junction bases: 19. CDR3 residues: CASSLVPGLAGGTLRTGELFF. CDR3 nucleotides: TGTGCCAGCAGCTTGGTCCCCGGACTAGCGGGAGGGACCCTAAGAACCGGGGAGCTGTTTTTT.

CDR3: CSVVQGAGNTIYF. The DNA of the CDR3 is TGCAGCGTTGTACAGGGGGCTGGAAACACCATATATTTT. This rearrangement joins TRBV29-1 to TRBJ1-3; TRBD1 aligns across 8 bases. This CDR3 has 13 residues. Looked up from germline, CDR1 is SQVTM and CDR2 is ANQGSEA. J was trimmed by 2 bases and V by 4 bases; bases with no gene match: 1.

This chain connects TRBV28 to TRBJ2-1; D may be TRBD2 (8 bases). The CDR3 loop spans 19 amino acids. V lost 6 bases and J lost 9, with 33 bases in between. Germline-derived CDR1 and CDR2 are MDHEN and SYDVKM. This CDR3 reads CASSHRGTAGALIYGEQFF. The CDR3 DNA reads as TGTGCCAGCAGCCACAGGGGTACAGCGGGAGCCCTAATCTACGGTGAGCAGTTCTTC.

The J gene is TRBJ2-1, the V gene TRBV6-5; D gene ambiguous. Germline V gene lookup returns CDR1 MNHEY and CDR2 SVGAGI. The V and J ends lost 0 bases and 2 bases respectively, with 8 bases between them. The CDR3 covers 15 residues. The CDR3 DNA sequence: TGTGCCAGCAGTTACTCGGGTCGGGCCTACAATGAGCAGTTCTTC. Translating it yields CASSYSGRAYNEQFF.

The V gene is TRBV28, the J gene TRBJ1-2, with D possibly TRBD1 on 5 matching bases. The CDR3 sequence is 16 residues long. Germline V CDR1 and CDR2: MDHEN, SYDVKM. V was clipped by 3 bases and J by 2 bases, with 16 bases between them. As DNA, the CDR3 is TGTGCCAGCAGTTTTCTTGCGGGACGGTACAACTATGGCTACACCTTC. Protein product: CASSFLAGRYNYGYTF.

This chain connects TRBV9 to TRBJ2-5; D is uncertain. V was shortened by 0 bases and J by 1 base, with 10 bases between the two germline ends. This CDR3 is built from 15 residues. Germline-derived CDR1 and CDR2 are SGDLS and YYNGEE. DNA for the CDR3: TGTGCCAGCAGCGTAGGAGCGATCCCCCAAGAGACCCAGTACTTC. Protein: CASSVGAIPQETQYF.

Written as DNA, the CDR3 is TGTGCCAGCAGTCCTAGCGGGAGCAGCACCGGGGAGCTGTTTTTT. Its protein is CASSPSGSSTGELFF. The chain employs TRBV27 and TRBJ2-2, with 10 bases lining up with TRBD2. Germline assignment: CDR1 MNHEY and CDR2 SMNVEV (reference sequence). The junction had 4 bases not matched to a gene; V was cut back by 5 bases and J by 4 bases. CDR3 length: 15 residues.

The chain recombines TRBV7-2 with TRBJ2-1, with TRBD2 matching over 9 bases. Germline CDR1 and CDR2: SGHTA and FQGNSA. The CDR3 has 16 residues. V dropped 4 bases and J dropped 6; count of bases not matched to a gene: 10. This CDR3 reads CASSSPLAGGANEQFF. CDR3 sequence (DNA): TGTGCCAGCAGCTCCCCCCTCGCGGGGGGGGCCAATGAGCAGTTCTTC.

DNA of the CDR3: TGTGCCAGCAGTCAACGGTATAGCACAGATACGCAGTATTTT. Amino acids: CASSQRYSTDTQYF. The V call is TRBV28, the J call TRBJ2-3, with D unclear. The length of the CDR3 is 14 residues. CDR1 is MDHEN, CDR2 SYDVKM, per germline. Trimming pared 5 bases from V and 0 bases from J, leaving 9 bases between.

V gene TRBV6-6 combines with J gene TRBJ1-5; possibly TRBD1 for D (5 bases). The CDR3 sequence is 14 residues long. Germline CDR1 is MNHNY and CDR2 is SVGAGI (reference sequence). Trimming cost V 1 base and J 7 bases, with 11 bases left between them. The CDR3 nucleotides read TGTGCCAGCAGTTACTTTTTTGGGGGGCAGCCCCAGCATTTT. Its protein product is CASSYFFGGQPQHF.

This chain joins TRBV4-3 and TRBJ2-1, with TRBD2 as a possible D gene (5 bases). The length of the CDR3 is 14 residues. Germline V gives CDR1 LGHNA, CDR2 YSLEER. V lost 1 base and J 5 bases, leaving 9 bases between the germline ends. The CDR3 here is CASSQVDWDNEQFF. The CDR3 DNA reads TGCGCCAGCAGCCAAGTGGACTGGGACAATGAGCAGTTCTTC.

This rearrangement joins TRBV9 to TRBJ2-3; either TRBD1 or TRBD2 may supply D (5 bases each). The CDR3 runs to 17 residues. V was shortened by 0 bases and J by 2 bases, with 16 bases between the two germline ends. Germline V gives CDR1 SGDLS, CDR2 YYNGEE. The CDR3, as DNA: TGTGCCAGCAGCGTAGCTCCCGGGACCCCCCCCACAGATACGCAGTATTTT. Residues: CASSVAPGTPPTDTQYF.